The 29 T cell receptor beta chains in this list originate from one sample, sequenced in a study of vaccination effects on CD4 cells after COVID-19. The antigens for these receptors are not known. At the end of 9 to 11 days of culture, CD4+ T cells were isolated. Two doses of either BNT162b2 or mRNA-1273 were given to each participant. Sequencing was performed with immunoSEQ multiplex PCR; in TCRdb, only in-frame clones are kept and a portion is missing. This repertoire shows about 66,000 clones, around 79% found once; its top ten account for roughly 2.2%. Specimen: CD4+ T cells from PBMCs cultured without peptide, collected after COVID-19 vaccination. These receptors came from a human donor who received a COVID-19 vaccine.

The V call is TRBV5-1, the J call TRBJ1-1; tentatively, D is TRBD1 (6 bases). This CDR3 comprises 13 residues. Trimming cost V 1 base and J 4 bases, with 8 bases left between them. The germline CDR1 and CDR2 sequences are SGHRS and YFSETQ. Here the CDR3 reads CASSLLQGTEAFF. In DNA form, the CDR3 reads TGCGCCAGCAGCTTGTTACAGGGCACTGAAGCTTTCTTT.

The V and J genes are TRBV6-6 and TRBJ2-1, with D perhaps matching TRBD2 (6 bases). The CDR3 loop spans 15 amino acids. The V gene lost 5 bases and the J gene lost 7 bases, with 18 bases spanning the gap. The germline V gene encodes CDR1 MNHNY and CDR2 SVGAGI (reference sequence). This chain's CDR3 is CASSRLGIPPNEQFF. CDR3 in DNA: TGTGCCAGCAGTCGACTAGGGATCCCGCCGAATGAGCAGTTCTTC.

CDR3 nucleotides: TGTGCCAGCAGTAGGGGAGACACAGATACGCAGTATTTT. Protein sequence: CASSRGDTDTQYF. The rearrangement joins TRBV25-1 to TRBJ2-3, with D possibly being TRBD1 or TRBD2 (5 bases each). Looked up from germline, CDR1 is MGHDK and CDR2 is SYGVNS. V lost 5 bases and J 2 bases, leaving 8 bases between the germline ends. This CDR3 is built from 13 residues.

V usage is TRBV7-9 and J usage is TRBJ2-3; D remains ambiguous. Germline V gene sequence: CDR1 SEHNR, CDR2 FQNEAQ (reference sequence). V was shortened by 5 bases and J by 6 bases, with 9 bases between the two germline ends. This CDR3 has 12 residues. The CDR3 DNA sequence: TGTGCCAGCAGCCCTGGGGTGGATACGCAGTATTTT. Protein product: CASSPGVDTQYF. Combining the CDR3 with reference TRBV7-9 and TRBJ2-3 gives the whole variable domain DTGVSQNPRHKITKRGQNVTFRCDPISEHNRLYWYRQTLGQGPEFLTYFQNEAQLEKSRLLSDRFSAERPKGSFSTLEIQRTEQGDSAMYLCASSPGVDTQYFGPGTRLTVL.

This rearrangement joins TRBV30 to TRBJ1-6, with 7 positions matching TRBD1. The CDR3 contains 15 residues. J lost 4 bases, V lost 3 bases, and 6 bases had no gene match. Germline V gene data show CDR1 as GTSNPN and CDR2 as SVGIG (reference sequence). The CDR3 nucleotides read TGTGCCTGGAGAGGACAGGCGATTTATAATTCACCCCTCCACTTT. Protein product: CAWRGQAIYNSPLHF.

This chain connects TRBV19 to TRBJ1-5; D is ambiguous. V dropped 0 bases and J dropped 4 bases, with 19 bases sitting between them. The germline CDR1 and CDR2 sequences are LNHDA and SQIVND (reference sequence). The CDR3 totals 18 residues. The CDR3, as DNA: TGTGCCAGTAGTATAGAACCCTCGCTGATGGGGTATAATCAGCCCCAGCATTTT. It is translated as CASSIEPSLMGYNQPQHF.

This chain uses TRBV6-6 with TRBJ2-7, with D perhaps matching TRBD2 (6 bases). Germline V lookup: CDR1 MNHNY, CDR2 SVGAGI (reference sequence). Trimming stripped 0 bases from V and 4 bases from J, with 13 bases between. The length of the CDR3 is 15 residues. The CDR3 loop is CASSYSNGGKYEQYV. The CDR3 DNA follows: TGTGCCAGCAGTTACTCGAATGGGGGGAAGTACGAGCAGTACGTC.

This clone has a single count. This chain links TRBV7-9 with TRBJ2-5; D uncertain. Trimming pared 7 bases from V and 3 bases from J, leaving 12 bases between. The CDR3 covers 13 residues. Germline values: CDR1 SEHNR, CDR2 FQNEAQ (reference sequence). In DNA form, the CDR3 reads TGTGCCAGCAAAATGGCAGGAAAAGAGACCCAGTACTTC. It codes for CASKMAGKETQYF.

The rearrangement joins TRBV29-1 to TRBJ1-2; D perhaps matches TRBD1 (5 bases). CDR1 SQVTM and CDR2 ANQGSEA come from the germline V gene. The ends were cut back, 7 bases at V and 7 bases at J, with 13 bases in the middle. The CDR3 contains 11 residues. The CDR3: CSEETAGGYTF. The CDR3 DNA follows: TGCAGCGAAGAGACAGCTGGTGGCTACACCTTC.

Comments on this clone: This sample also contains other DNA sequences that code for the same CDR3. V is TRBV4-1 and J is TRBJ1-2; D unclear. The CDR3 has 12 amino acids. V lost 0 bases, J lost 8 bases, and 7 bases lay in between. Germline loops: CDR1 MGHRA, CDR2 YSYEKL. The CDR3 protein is CASSQDGRGYTF. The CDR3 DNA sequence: TGCGCCAGCAGCCAAGACGGGAGAGGCTACACCTTC.

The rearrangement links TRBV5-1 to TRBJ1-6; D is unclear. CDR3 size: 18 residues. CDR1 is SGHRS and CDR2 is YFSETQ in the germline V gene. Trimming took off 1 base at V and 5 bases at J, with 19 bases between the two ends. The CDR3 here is CASSLKPKVSPNNSPLHF. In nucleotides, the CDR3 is TGCGCCAGCAGCTTGAAGCCCAAGGTCAGCCCCAATAATTCACCCCTCCACTTT.

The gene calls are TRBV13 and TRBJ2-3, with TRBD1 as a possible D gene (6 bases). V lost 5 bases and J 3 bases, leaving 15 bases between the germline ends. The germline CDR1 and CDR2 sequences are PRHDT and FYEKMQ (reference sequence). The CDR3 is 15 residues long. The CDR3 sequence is CASSLLRTDTDTQYF. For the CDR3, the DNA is TGTGCCAGCAGCCTTCTAAGGACAGATACAGATACGCAGTATTTT. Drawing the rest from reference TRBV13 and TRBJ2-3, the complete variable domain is AAGVIQSPRHLIKEKRETATLKCYPIPRHDTVYWYQQGPGQDPQFLISFYEKMQSDKGSIPDRFSAQQFSDYHSELNMSSLELGDSALYFCASSLLRTDTDTQYFGPGTRLTVL.

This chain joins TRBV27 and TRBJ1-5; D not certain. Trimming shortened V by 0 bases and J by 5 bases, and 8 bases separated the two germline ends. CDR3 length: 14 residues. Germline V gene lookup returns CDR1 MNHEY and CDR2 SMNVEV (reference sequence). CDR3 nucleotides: TGTGCCAGCAGTTTATCGGGGTTCGATCAGCCCCAGCATTTT. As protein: CASSLSGFDQPQHF.

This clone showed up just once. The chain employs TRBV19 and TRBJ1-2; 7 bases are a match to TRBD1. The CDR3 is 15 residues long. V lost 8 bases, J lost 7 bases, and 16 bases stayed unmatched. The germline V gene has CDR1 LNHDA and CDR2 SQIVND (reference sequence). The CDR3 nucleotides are TGTGCCAGTCAGACTACCGCAGGGGGAGGTAGTGGCTACACCTTC. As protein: CASQTTAGGGSGYTF.

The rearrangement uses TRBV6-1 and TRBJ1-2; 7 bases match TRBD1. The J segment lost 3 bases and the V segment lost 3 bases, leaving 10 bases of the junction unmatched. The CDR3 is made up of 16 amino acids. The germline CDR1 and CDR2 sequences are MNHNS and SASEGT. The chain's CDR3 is CASSDMWTGSYYGYTF. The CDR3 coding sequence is TGTGCCAGCAGTGATATGTGGACAGGATCCTACTATGGCTACACCTTC.

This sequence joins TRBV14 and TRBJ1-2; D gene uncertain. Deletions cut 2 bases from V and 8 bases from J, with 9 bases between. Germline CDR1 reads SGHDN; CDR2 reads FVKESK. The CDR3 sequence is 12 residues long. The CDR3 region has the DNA TGTGCCAGCAGCCAACTTCGGACCGGCTACACCTTC. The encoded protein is CASSQLRTGYTF.

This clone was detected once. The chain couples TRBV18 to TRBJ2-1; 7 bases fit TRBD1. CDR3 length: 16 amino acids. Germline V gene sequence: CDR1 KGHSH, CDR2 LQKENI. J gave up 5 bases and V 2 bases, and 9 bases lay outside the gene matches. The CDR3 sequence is CASSPFTGAPNNEQFF. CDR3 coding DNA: TGTGCCAGCTCACCATTTACAGGGGCCCCAAACAATGAGCAGTTCTTC.

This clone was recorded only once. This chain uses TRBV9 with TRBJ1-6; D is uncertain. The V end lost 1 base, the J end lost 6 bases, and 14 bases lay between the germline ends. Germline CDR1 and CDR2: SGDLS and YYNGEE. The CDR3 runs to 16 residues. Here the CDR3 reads CASSVQSNLGNSPLHF. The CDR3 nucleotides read TGTGCCAGCAGCGTACAAAGCAATTTGGGTAATTCACCCCTCCACTTT.

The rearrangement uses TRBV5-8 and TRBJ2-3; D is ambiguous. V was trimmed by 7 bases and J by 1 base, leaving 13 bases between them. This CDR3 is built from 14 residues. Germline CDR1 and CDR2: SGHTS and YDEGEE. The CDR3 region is CASPSTQGTDTQYF. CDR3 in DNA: TGTGCCAGCCCCAGCACCCAGGGCACAGATACGCAGTATTTT.

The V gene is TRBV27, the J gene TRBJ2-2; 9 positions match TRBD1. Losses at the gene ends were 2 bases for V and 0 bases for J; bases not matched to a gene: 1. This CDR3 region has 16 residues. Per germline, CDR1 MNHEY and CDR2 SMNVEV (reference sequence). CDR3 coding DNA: TGTGCCAGCAGTTTAGGGACAGGGTCGAACACCGGGGAGCTGTTTTTT. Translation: CASSLGTGSNTGELFF.

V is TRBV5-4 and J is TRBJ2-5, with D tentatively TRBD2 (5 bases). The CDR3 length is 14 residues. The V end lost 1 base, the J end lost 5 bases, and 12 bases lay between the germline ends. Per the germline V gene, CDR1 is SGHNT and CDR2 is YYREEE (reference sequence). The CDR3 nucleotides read TGTGCCAGCAGCTTGACGGGATGGGTGGAGACCCAGTACTTC. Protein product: CASSLTGWVETQYF.

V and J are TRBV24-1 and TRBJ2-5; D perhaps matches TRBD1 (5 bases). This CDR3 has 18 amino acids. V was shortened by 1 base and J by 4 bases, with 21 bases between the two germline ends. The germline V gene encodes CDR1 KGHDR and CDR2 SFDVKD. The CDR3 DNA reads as TGTGCCACCAGTGATTTCCCCACCGACAGTCTGTATGGAGAGACCCAGTACTTC. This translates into CATSDFPTDSLYGETQYF.

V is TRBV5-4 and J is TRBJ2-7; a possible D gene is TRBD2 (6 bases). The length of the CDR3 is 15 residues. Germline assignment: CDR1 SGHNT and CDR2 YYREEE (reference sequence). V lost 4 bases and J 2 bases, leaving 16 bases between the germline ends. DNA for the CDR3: TGTGCCAGCAGCCCGAAGGGAGGTTTCACCTACGAGCAGTACGTC. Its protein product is CASSPKGGFTYEQYV.

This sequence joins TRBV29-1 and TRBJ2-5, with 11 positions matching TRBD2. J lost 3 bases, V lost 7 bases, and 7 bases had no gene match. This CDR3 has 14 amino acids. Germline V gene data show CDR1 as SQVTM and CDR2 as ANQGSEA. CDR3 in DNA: TGCAGCGCCGTAGCGGGGGGGCCCAAAGAGACCCAGTACTTC. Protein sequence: CSAVAGGPKETQYF.

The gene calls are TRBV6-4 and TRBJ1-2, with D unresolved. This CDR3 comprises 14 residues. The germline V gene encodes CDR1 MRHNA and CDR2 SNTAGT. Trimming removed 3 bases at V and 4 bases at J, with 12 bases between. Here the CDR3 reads CASSEEEGTYGYTF. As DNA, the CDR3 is TGTGCCAGCAGTGAAGAAGAGGGAACCTATGGCTACACCTTC.

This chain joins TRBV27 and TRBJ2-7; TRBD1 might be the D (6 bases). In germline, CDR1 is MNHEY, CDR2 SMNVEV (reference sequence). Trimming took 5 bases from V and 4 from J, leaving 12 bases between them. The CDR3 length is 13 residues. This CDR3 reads CASSLKGGYEQYV. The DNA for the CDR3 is TGTGCCAGCAGTCTCAAAGGGGGATACGAGCAGTACGTC.

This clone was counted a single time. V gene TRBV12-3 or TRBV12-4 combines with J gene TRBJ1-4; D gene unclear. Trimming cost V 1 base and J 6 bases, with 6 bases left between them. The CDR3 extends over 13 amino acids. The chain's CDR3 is CASSLEVDEKLFF. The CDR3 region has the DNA TGTGCCAGCAGTTTAGAAGTGGATGAAAAACTGTTTTTT.

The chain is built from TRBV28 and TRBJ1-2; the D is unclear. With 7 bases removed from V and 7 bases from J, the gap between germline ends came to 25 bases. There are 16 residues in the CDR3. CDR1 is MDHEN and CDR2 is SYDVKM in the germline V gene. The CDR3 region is CASTLSAFLGMVGYTF. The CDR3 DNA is TGTGCCAGCACCTTATCTGCTTTTTTGGGGATGGTTGGCTACACCTTC.

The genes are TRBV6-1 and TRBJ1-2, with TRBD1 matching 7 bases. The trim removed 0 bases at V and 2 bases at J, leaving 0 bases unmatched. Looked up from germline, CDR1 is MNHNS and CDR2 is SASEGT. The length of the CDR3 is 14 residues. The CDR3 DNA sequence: TGTGCCAGCAGTGAAGCGACAGGGAACTATGGCTACACCTTC. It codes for CASSEATGNYGYTF.